These 9 T cell receptor beta chains were sequenced from one sample in a study of blood T cells in healthy people across ages. Primed by a sample-barcoded 5' primer and a J-beta primer mix, a second PCR proceeded for roughly 7 to 12 cycles. One entry per CDR3 protein results from TCRdb running MiXCR on the 5' RACE reads. Of more than 900,000 distinct CDR3 sequences listed, about 25% were seen once; the top ten hold approximately 0.71%. Another study also made use of these data, one on T cells of mothers and their children.

The sample comprised blood. These receptors were obtained from a girl aged 2 to 9 in good health.

The chain employs TRBV10-3 and TRBJ2-5; 14 bases map to TRBD2. The J call is doubtful: the DNA matches TRBJ2-1 better. The CDR3 sequence is 16 residues long. CDR1 and CDR2 from the germline V gene are ENHRY and SYGVKD. CDR3 in DNA: TGTGCCATCAGTGAAACCGGACTAGCGGGAGGTCATGAGCAGTTCTTC. Encoded protein: CAISETGLAGGHEQFF.

Only a few counts were recorded for this clonotype. The chain couples TRBV15 to TRBJ1-2; D might be TRBD1 (5 bases). The CDR3 is made up of 14 amino acids. CDR1 and CDR2 (germline): LNHNV, YYDKDF (reference sequence). V was cut by 1 base and J by 8 bases, with 14 bases left in between. The CDR3 here is CATSRVAGNGGYTF. The CDR3 nucleotides read TGTGCCACCAGCAGAGTAGCAGGGAACGGAGGCTACACCTTC. The full variable domain, completed using reference TRBV15 and TRBJ1-2, is DAMVIQNPRYQVTQFGKPVTLSCSQTLNHNVMYWYQQKSSQAPKLLFHYYDKDFNNEADTPDNFQSRRPNTSFCFLDIRSPGLGDTAMYLCATSRVAGNGGYTFGSGTRLTVV.

In this sample, this clonotype turned up a few times. The chain employs TRBV9 and TRBJ2-5; 12 bases are shared with TRBD2. CDR1 and CDR2 from the germline V gene are SGDLS and YYNGEE. V lost 5 bases, J lost 3 bases, and 5 bases stayed unmatched. CDR3 length: 15 residues. CDR3 region: CASSLGLAGKETQYF. CDR3 bases: TGTGCCAGCAGTCTTGGACTAGCGGGGAAAGAGACCCAGTACTTC.

Only a few counts were recorded for this clonotype. This CDR3 reads CASLNDGEQYF. The CDR3 DNA is TGTGCCAGCCTTAATGATGGCGAGCAGTACTTC. This sequence joins TRBV6-8 and TRBJ2-7; D remains unclear. This CDR3 comprises 11 residues. CDR1 and CDR2 (germline): MNHGY, SAAAGT. Trimming cost V 8 bases and J 6 bases, with 11 bases left between them.

A remark on this clonotype: The conserved final phenylalanine or tryptophan is absent from the CDR3, which likely points to a read error. The chain recombines TRBV4-1 with TRBJ2-1; no clear D gene. TRBJ2-5 matches the DNA end more closely, so the J call is doubtful. From germline, CDR1 is MGHRA and CDR2 YSYEKL. CDR3 length: 14 residues. CDR3 nucleotides: TGCGCCAGCAGCCAAGATCTAAGTGGAGAGACCCAGTACCTC. It is translated as CASSQDLSGETQYL.

The chain employs TRBV4-3 and TRBJ2-5, with 8 bases that match TRBD2. The CDR3 consists of 18 residues. Trimming removed 0 bases from V and 4 bases from J; junction bases left unmatched: 13. The germline gives CDR1 LGHNA, CDR2 YSLEER. Here the CDR3 reads CASSQDLSAGALGETQYF. The CDR3 DNA is TGCGCCAGCAGCCAAGATCTGTCAGCGGGGGCTCTAGGAGAGACCCAGTACTTC.

Only a few counts were recorded for this clonotype. The chain has TRBV10-3 and TRBJ2-5, with 11 positions matching TRBD2. The DNA end is a closer match to TRBJ2-1, so the J assignment may be wrong. Per germline, CDR1 ENHRY and CDR2 SYGVKD. The CDR3 is 14 amino acids. CDR3 nucleotide sequence: TGTGCCATCAGTGAACTACGGACTAGCGGGGAGCAGTTCTTC. Its translation is CAISELRTSGEQFF.

The V and J genes are TRBV6-5 and TRBJ2-5, with D tentatively TRBD2 (5 bases). The CDR3 is 15 residues long. V was shortened by 0 bases and J by 5 bases, with 13 bases between the two germline ends. The germline V gene has CDR1 MNHEY and CDR2 SVGAGI. The CDR3: CASSYSAAGMETQYF. The CDR3 nucleotides read TGTGCCAGCAGTTACTCGGCTGCGGGTATGGAGACCCAGTACTTC.

This chain links TRBV4-3 with TRBJ2-7; either TRBD1 or TRBD2 may supply D (5 bases each). The CDR3 loop spans 16 amino acids. Germline loops: CDR1 LGHNA, CDR2 YSLEER. V was cut by 0 bases and J by 0 bases, with 12 bases left in between. The CDR3 nucleotides read TGCGCCAGCAGCCAAGATTCAGTGGGGACCTCCTACGAGCAGTACTTC. Translated, it gives CASSQDSVGTSYEQYF.